The text below deals with one T cell receptor beta chain. The antigen remains unidentified. V was pared by 5 bases and J by 5 bases, with 9 bases of the junction left unmatched. The CDR3 consists of 16 residues. Germline V gene data show CDR1 as MNHEY and CDR2 as SVGEGT. The data belong to a study of neurological immune-mediated disorders. Study observations and caveats: Whereas HTLV-1-associated myelopathy showed the most TCR clonal expansion, multiple sclerosis showed the least, with levels below those of healthy controls.

Libraries used 2 million unsorted PBMCs kept frozen in RNAlater. Synthesis of cDNA was performed by 5'RACE using 10-nucleotide random UMIs. TCRdb recomputed calls from the 5' RACE reads with MiXCR, one row per CDR3 protein. The table shows about 120,000 distinct CDR3 sequences, with 3.2% occurring only once. The TCR comes from a woman in her twenties or thirties with multiple sclerosis. The sequenced material came from PBMCs. V is TRBV6-2 or TRBV6-3 and J is TRBJ2-2; 9 positions match TRBD1. CDR3 DNA sequence: TGTGCCAGCAGTCCCCACAGGGGGCGAGGAACCGGGGAGCTGTTTTTT. This translates into CASSPHRGRGTGELFF.